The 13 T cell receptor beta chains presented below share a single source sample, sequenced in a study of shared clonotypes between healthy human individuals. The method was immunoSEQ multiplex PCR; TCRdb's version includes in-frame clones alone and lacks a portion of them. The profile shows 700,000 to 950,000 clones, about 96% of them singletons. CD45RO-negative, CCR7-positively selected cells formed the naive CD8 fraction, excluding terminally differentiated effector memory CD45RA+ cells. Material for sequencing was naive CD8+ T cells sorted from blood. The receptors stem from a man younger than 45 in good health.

The CDR3 reads CASSFEGREQYF. CDR3 sequence (DNA): TGTGCCAGCAGTTTTGAGGGGAGAGAGCAGTACTTC. This rearrangement joins TRBV27 to TRBJ2-7; D possibly uses TRBD1 or TRBD2 (5 bases each). Germline lookup yields CDR1 MNHEY and CDR2 SMNVEV (reference sequence). The V gene lost 3 bases and the J gene lost 7 bases, with 10 bases spanning the gap. The CDR3 consists of 12 residues.

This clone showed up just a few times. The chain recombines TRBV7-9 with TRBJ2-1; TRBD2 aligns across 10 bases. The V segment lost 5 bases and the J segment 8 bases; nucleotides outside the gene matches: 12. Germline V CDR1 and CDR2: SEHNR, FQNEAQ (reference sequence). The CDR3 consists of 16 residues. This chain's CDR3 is CASSPLLSGRADEQFF. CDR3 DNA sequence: TGTGCCAGCAGCCCCCTTTTGAGCGGGAGGGCCGATGAGCAGTTCTTC.

The CDR3 DNA reads as TGCGCCAGCAGCCAAGTCGGGGGGGGCGCCGAGGCGGGTGAGCAGTACTTC. Encoded protein: CASSQVGGGAEAGEQYF. The V gene is TRBV4-1, the J gene TRBJ2-7; 8 bases fit TRBD2. With V trimmed by 1 base and J by 7 bases, 15 bases remained unmatched. CDR1 and CDR2 (germline): MGHRA, YSYEKL. The CDR3 contains 17 residues.

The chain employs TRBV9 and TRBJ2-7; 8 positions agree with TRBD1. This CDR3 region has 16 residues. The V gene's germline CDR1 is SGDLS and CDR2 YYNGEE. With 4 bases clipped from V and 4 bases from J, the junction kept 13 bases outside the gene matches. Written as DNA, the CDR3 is TGTGCCAGCAGCCCCCCCGGGACAGGCTTCGAATACGAGCAGTACTTC. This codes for CASSPPGTGFEYEQYF.

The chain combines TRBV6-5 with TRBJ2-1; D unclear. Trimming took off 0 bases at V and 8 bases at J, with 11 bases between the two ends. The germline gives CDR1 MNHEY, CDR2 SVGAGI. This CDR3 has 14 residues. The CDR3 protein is CASSYSGQIDEQFF. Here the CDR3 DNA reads TGTGCCAGCAGTTACTCAGGGCAGATCGATGAGCAGTTCTTC.

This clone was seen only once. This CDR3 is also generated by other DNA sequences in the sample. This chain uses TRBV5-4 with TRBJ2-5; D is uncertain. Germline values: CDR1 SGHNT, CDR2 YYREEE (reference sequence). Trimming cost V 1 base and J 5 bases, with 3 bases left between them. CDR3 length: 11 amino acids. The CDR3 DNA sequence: TGTGCCAGCAGCTTGCAGGAGACCCAGTACTTC. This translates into CASSLQETQYF.

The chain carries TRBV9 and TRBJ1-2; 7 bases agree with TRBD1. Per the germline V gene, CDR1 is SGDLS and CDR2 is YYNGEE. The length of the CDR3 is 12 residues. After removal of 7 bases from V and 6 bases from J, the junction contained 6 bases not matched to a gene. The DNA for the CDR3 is TGTGCCAGCGGGGGACAGCTTCATGGCTACACCTTC. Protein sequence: CASGGQLHGYTF.

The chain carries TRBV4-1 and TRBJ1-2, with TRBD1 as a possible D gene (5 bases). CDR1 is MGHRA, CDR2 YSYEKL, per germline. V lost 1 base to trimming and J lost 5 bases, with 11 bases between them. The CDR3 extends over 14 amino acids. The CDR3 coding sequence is TGCGCCAGCAGCCAAGTTTCAGGGTGGTATGGCTACACCTTC. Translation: CASSQVSGWYGYTF.

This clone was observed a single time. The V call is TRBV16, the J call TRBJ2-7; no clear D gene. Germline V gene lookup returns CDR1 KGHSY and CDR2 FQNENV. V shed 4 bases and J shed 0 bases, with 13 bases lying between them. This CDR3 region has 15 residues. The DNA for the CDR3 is TGTGCCAGCAGCCCCCGCGCTATTAGCTCCTACGAGCAGTACTTC. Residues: CASSPRAISSYEQYF.

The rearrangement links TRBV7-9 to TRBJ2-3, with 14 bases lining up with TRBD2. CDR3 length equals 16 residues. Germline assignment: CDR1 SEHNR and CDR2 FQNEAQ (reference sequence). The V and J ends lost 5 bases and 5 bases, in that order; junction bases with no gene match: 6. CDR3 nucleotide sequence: TGTGCCAGCAGCCCCCCGACTAGCGGGGGGGGAGATACGCAGTATTTT. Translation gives CASSPPTSGGGDTQYF. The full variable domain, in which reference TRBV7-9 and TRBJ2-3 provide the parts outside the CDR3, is DTGVSQNPRHKITKRGQNVTFRCDPISEHNRLYWYRQTLGQGPEFLTYFQNEAQLEKSRLLSDRFSAERPKGSFSTLEIQRTEQGDSAMYLCASSPPTSGGGDTQYFGPGTRLTVL.

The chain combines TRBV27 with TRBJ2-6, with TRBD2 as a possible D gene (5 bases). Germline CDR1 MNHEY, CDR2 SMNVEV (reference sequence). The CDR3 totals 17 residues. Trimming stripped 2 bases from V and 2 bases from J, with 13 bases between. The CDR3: CASSLLEGGTGANVLTF. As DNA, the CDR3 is TGTGCCAGCAGTTTACTAGAAGGAGGCACTGGGGCCAACGTCCTGACTTTC.

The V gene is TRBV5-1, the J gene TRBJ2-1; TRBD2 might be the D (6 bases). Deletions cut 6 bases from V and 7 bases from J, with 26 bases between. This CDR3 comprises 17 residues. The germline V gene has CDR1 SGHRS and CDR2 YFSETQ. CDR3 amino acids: CASTSSPLAAANNEQFF. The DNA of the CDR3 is TGCGCCAGCACTTCTTCTCCACTAGCTGCTGCTAATAATGAGCAGTTCTTC.

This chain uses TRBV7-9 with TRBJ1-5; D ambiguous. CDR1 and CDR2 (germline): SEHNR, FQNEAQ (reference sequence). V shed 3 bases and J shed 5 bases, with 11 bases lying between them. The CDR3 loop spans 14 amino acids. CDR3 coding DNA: TGTGCCAGCAGCTTCGGGGAAAAAGATCAGCCCCAGCATTTT. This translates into CASSFGEKDQPQHF.